The T cell receptor (beta chain) described here comes from a study of CD8 T cells in ankylosing spondylitis. Study-wide points: Made up of several highly homologous variants, a TCR beta motif appeared characteristic of ankylosing spondylitis blood.

Libraries for TCR beta were made by quantitative 5'-RACE with molecular barcodes. TCRdb independently ran MiXCR on the 5' RACE reads; one entry per CDR3 protein. The sample lists tens of thousands of distinct CDR3 sequences; 3.5% to 4% were seen once. This clonotype is termed medium-sized (0.01 to 0.1%). The antigen is unknown. The origin of this receptor is a female donor with ankylosing spondylitis or in good health (not recorded which). The sequenced sample was blood, either unsorted or a sorted T cell fraction (not recorded which).

The CDR3 loop reads CASSVAEGGDYGYTF. The DNA for the CDR3 is TGTGCCAGCAGCGTAGCTGAAGGAGGGGACTATGGCTACACCTTC. The genes are TRBV9 and TRBJ1-2; the D gene is possibly TRBD1 (5 bases). From germline, CDR1 is SGDLS and CDR2 YYNGEE. CDR3 size: 15 residues. Trimming took 0 bases from V and 3 from J, leaving 12 bases between them.